This T cell receptor (beta chain) was profiled in a study of regulatory T cells in long-lasting Graves disease. Turning to this clonotype: Its target is not known.

Time point denoted: newly diagnosed GD, antithyroid drugs for less than 3 months. Extracted RNA from PBMCs served as the source of the TCR library. CDR3-region Arm-PCR and iRepertoire HTBI primers produced the TCR beta libraries. TCRdb recomputed calls from the multiplex PCR reads with MiXCR, one row per CDR3 protein. The table records roughly 400,000 distinct CDR3 sequences, approximately 15% of them present only once. Overall study findings and caveats: The number of shared public clonotypes was higher in persistent patients (about 2,700) than new patients (more than 850). Persistent cases favored TRBV28, TRBJ1-2 and TRBJ2-5. Persistent Graves' patients showed a TCR diversity that was lower than that of newly diagnosed ones.

With 2 bases removed from V and 2 bases from J, the gap between germline ends came to 3 bases. Germline CDR1 reads ENHRY; CDR2 reads SYGVKD. CDR3 size: 12 residues. The same data also went into a second study, on T cells in Graves' hyperthyroidism and ophthalmopathy. That paper adds: A model using 13 V-J features told ophthalmopathy apart from stable hyperthyroidism.

The clonotype was recovered from a woman in her thirties or forties with Graves disease. The sample consisted of peripheral blood mononuclear cells (PBMCs), taken at new diagnosis, from a patient treated with antithyroid drugs. V is TRBV10-3 and J is TRBJ1-1; no definite D call. CDR3: CAISETNTEAFF. The CDR3 DNA reads as TGTGCCATCAGTGAGACCAACACTGAAGCTTTCTTT.